This T cell receptor (beta chain) was sequenced in a study of Graves' ophthalmopathy and Graves' hyperthyroidism. Study-level results: Most clonotypes expanded in thyroid above 0.001 frequency were present in blood too. Predictions made by the model for ophthalmopathy progression reached roughly 71% sensitivity and less than 80% specificity.

The CDR3 is 14 amino acids. Germline-derived CDR1 and CDR2 are MNHEY and SMNVEV (reference sequence). Trimming stripped 5 bases from V and 2 bases from J, with 10 bases between. Uncontrolled infections, pregnancy, lactation or other autoimmune diseases led to patient exclusion. This clonotype was counted at least ten times. Its antigen is undetermined. The TCR beta CDR3 regions underwent amplification from RNA transcripts. Scientists carried out first-round RT-PCR using HTBI primers and then a second-round multiplex PCR. TCRdb re-called the multiplex PCR reads through MiXCR, storing one row per CDR3 protein. The repertoire holds some 150,000 distinct CDR3 sequences, with under 45% as singletons.

The rearrangement joins TRBV27 to TRBJ2-4; D is unresolved. The sequencing sample was made of peripheral blood. This TCR derives from a man between 25 and 39 years old with Graves' ophthalmopathy. DNA for the CDR3: TGTGCCAGCAGTCCGGACCGATCCAAAAACATTCAGTACTTC. Its protein product is CASSPDRSKNIQYF.